These T cell receptor beta chains were read from a single sample in a study of blood T cells in healthy people across ages. TCRdb reanalysed the 5' RACE reads using MiXCR and keeps one entry per CDR3 protein. Among fewer than 800,000 distinct CDR3 sequences, 32% were seen once, and the ten largest hold 15% to 19%. The sample consisted of blood. These receptor sequences come from a woman of 80 years or more in good health. CDR3s include the opening cysteine and the closing phenylalanine or tryptophan. The D gene is left open where the match is weak. Where a row states a size, it is once, few, many or the class of an expanded clone; other rows omit it.

D gene	J gene	CDR3 length	clone size	V gene	CDR3 protein	CDR3 DNA
NA	TRBJ1-1	13	many	TRBV6-5	CAIQGSRNTEAFF	TGTGCCATCCAGGGCAGCCGGAACACTGAAGCTTTCTTT
TRBD1	TRBJ2-3	14	NA	TRBV20-1	CSATGQGSTDTQYF	TGCAGTGCCACCGGACAGGGTAGCACAGATACGCAGTATTTT
NA	TRBJ1-5	13	many	TRBV29-1	CSVLVAGNQPQHF	TGCAGCGTTTTGGTAGCGGGCAATCAGCCCCAGCATTTT
NA	TRBJ2-1	14	many	TRBV19	CASTTWAENNEQFF	TGTGCCAGTACCACTTGGGCCGAAAACAATGAGCAGTTCTTC
TRBD2	TRBJ2-1	16	many	TRBV12-3/TRBV12-4	CASSRQTSGGSNEQFF	TGTGCCAGCAGCAGACAAACTAGCGGGGGTTCCAATGAGCAGTTCTTC
TRBD1	TRBJ1-2	14	many	TRBV20-1	CSARNQGANRGYTF	TGCAGTGCTAGAAACCAGGGGGCGAATAGGGGCTACACCTTC
NA	TRBJ2-7	15	many	TRBV5-1	CASSSRGASTYEQYF	TGCGCCAGCAGCTCCAGGGGCGCTAGCACCTACGAGCAGTACTTC
TRBD2	TRBJ2-7	17	NA	TRBV4-2	CASSQDLSGAGAYEQYF	TGTGCCAGCAGCCAAGATTTGAGTGGAGCGGGGGCCTACGAGCAGTACTTC
NA	TRBJ2-5	12	many	TRBV20-1	CSARLAEETQYF	TGCAGTGCTAGATTGGCGGAAGAGACCCAGTACTTC
NA	TRBJ1-1	15	few	TRBV21-1	CASSKGDRDLPEAFF	TGTGCCAGCAGCAAGGGGGACAGGGACCTCCCTGAAGCTTTCTTT
NA	TRBJ2-6	16	NA	TRBV4-3	CASSPVTGSGANVLTF	TGCGCCAGCAGCCCAGTGACAGGCTCTGGGGCCAACGTCCTGACTTTC
NA	TRBJ2-3	12	many	TRBV20-1	CSARVFTDTQYF	TGCAGTGCTAGGGTCTTCACAGATACGCAGTATTTT
NA	TRBJ1-6	17	NA	TRBV27	CASSLMATPTGNSPLHF	TGTGCCAGCAGTTTAATGGCAACCCCCACGGGAAATTCACCCCTCCACTTT
TRBD1	TRBJ1-2	13	many	TRBV20-1	CSAHTGGDYGYTF	TGCAGTGCTCACACAGGGGGTGACTATGGCTACACCTTC
NA	TRBJ2-7	15	many	TRBV7-2	CASSLGGGDNNEQYF	TGTGCCAGCAGCCTGGGGGGGGGCGATAACAACGAGCAGTACTTC
NA	TRBJ2-1	16	many	TRBV27	CASSPRLGSSYNEQFF	TGTGCCAGCAGTCCGCGCCTGGGGAGCTCCTACAATGAGCAGTTCTTC
NA	TRBJ2-3	16	NA	TRBV12-3/TRBV12-4	CASTSWAQVRTDTQYF	TGTGCCAGCACTTCTTGGGCCCAAGTGAGAACGGATACGCAGTATTTT
NA	TRBJ2-7	15	NA	TRBV5-1	CASSLVVDSSYEQYF	TGCGCCAGCAGCTTGGTAGTTGATAGCTCCTACGAGCAGTACTTC
TRBD1	TRBJ1-5	12	many	TRBV6-2/TRBV6-3	CASNNDRAPQHF	TGTGCCAGCAATAACGACAGGGCGCCCCAGCATTTT
NA	TRBJ1-4	14	many	TRBV25-1	CASSEHRVGEKLFF	TGTGCCAGCAGTGAACATAGGGTCGGGGAAAAACTGTTTTTT
TRBD1	TRBJ1-1	14	NA	TRBV6-2/TRBV6-3	CASTPAGSGGRTFF	TGTGCCAGCACCCCCGCGGGGTCAGGGGGTCGGACTTTCTTT
NA	TRBJ2-4	14	NA	TRBV28	CASSVRSRPVEQYF	TGTGCCAGCAGTGTCAGGTCACGCCCCGTGGAGCAGTACTTC
TRBD2	TRBJ2-1	16	NA	TRBV10-3	CAISGPGTSGGNEQFF	TGTGCCATCAGTGGACCCGGGACTAGCGGGGGCAATGAGCAGTTCTTC
TRBD1	TRBJ1-6	15	few	TRBV20-1	CSARGQGADNSPLHF	TGCAGTGCTAGGGGACAGGGGGCCGATAATTCACCCCTCCACTTT
TRBD1	TRBJ1-2	15	NA	TRBV18	CASSPKDRGAHGYTF	TGTGCCAGCTCACCAAAAGACAGGGGTGCTCATGGCTACACCTTC
TRBD2	TRBJ2-7	15	NA	TRBV20-1	CSARDGLAVPYEQYF	TGCAGTGCTAGAGATGGACTAGCGGTACCCTACGAGCAGTACTTC
NA	TRBJ1-2	13	many	TRBV11-2	CASSFATVYGYTF	TGTGCCAGCAGCTTTGCGACGGTTTATGGCTACACCTTC
NA	TRBJ2-6	15	NA	TRBV5-1	CASGLGSSGANVLTF	TGCGCCAGCGGCTTGGGTAGCTCTGGGGCCAACGTCCTGACTTTC
NA	TRBJ2-7	11	many	TRBV28	CASTLNYEQYF	TGTGCCAGCACCCTAAACTACGAGCAGTACTTC
TRBD2	TRBJ2-3	18	many	TRBV20-1	CSAVSPIAGGPSTDTQYF	TGCAGTGCTGTCAGCCCTATAGCGGGGGGACCTAGCACAGATACGCAGTATTTT
TRBD2	TRBJ2-2	18	few	TRBV2	CASGTSGGLEVLTGELFF	TGTGCCAGCGGGACTAGCGGGGGGCTAGAGGTCCTCACCGGGGAGCTGTTTTTT
NA	TRBJ2-5	14	NA	TRBV7-9	CASSTGDSQETQYF	TGTGCCAGCAGCACAGGAGACAGCCAAGAGACCCAGTACTTC
TRBD2	TRBJ2-5	15	NA	TRBV6-1	CASSVKGLVYHEQYF	TGTGCCAGCAGTGTCAAAGGACTAGTGTACCATGAGCAGTACTTC
TRBD1	TRBJ2-7	14	few	TRBV20-1	CSAPNQGAAHEQYF	TGCAGTGCGCCAAACCAGGGGGCTGCCCACGAGCAGTACTTC
NA	TRBJ1-4	18	few	TRBV20-1	CSARDPPKKRTEIEKLFF	TGCAGTGCTAGAGATCCACCGAAGAAGAGGACAGAGATTGAAAAACTGTTTTTT
TRBD2	TRBJ2-3	15	many	TRBV30	CAWSRTSGNTDTQYF	TGTGCCTGGAGTCGGACTAGCGGGAACACAGATACGCAGTATTTT
TRBD1	TRBJ1-3	17	few	TRBV10-3	CAISELSRDRAGNTIYF	TGTGCCATCAGTGAGTTGTCCCGGGACAGGGCTGGAAACACCATATATTTT
TRBD1	TRBJ1-2	14	many	TRBV5-8	CASSLSGQHYGYTF	TGTGCCAGCAGCTTGTCGGGACAGCACTATGGCTACACCTTC
TRBD2	TRBJ2-3	16	many	TRBV7-8	CASSFAASGGANTQYF	TGTGCCAGCAGCTTTGCCGCTAGCGGGGGGGCGAATACGCAGTATTTT
NA	TRBJ1-4	11	many	TRBV6-1	CASRGNEKLFF	TGTGCCAGCAGGGGAAATGAAAAACTGTTTTTT
TRBD1	TRBJ1-1	14	NA	TRBV12-3/TRBV12-4	CASSLETGRTEAFF	TGTGCCAGCAGTTTAGAGACAGGGAGGACTGAAGCTTTCTTT
NA	TRBJ2-3	15	NA	TRBV3-1	CASSPSGTGADTQYF	TGTGCCAGCAGCCCCTCCGGGACGGGAGCCGATACGCAGTATTTT
NA	TRBJ2-3	12	many	TRBV12-3/TRBV12-4	CASTPTADTQYF	TGTGCCAGCACCCCGACGGCAGATACGCAGTATTTT
TRBD2	TRBJ2-5	15	many	TRBV20-1	CSAREAGGFQETQYF	TGCAGTGCTAGAGAGGCGGGGGGATTCCAAGAGACCCAGTACTTC
TRBD1	TRBJ1-1	13	NA	TRBV20-1	CSAPRTGKTEAFF	TGCAGTGCTCCCCGGACAGGGAAGACTGAAGCTTTCTTT
NA	TRBJ1-1	13	NA	TRBV7-2	CASSPGWGGEAFF	TGTGCCAGCAGCCCCGGGTGGGGGGGCGAAGCTTTCTTT
NA	TRBJ2-7	15	NA	TRBV20-1	CSARTGIGVNYEQYF	TGCAGTGCTAGGACGGGGATTGGAGTTAACTACGAGCAGTACTTC
NA	TRBJ2-3	14	many	TRBV4-2	CASSPDSSTDTQYF	TGTGCCAGCAGCCCTGATTCTAGCACAGATACGCAGTATTTT
NA	TRBJ2-5	11	NA	TRBV20-1	CSAPTLKTQYF	TGCAGTGCTCCAACTTTAAAGACCCAGTACTTC
NA	TRBJ2-1	15	many	TRBV10-3	CAISQGQHLYNEQFF	TGTGCCATCAGTCAGGGGCAGCATCTCTACAATGAGCAGTTCTTC
NA	TRBJ2-3	16	few	TRBV4-2	CASSQGGGQNTDTQYF	TGTGCCAGCAGCCAAGGGGGCGGACAGAACACAGATACGCAGTATTTT
TRBD1	TRBJ1-1	15	NA	TRBV24-1	CATSPTGTGRFEAFF	TGTGCCACCAGCCCAACCGGGACAGGCCGATTCGAAGCTTTCTTT
NA	TRBJ1-6	13	NA	TRBV28	CASRPNGGSPLHF	TGTGCCAGCAGACCAAACGGGGGTTCACCCCTCCACTTT